A single sample is the source of the 32 T cell receptor beta chains below, sequenced in a study of beta chain features in type 1 diabetes. The antigens for these receptors are not known. The investigators reverse transcribed all of the isolated RNA, so they sequenced expressed TCRB transcripts. TCRdb's copy holds only in-frame clones and misses some; the assay was immunoSEQ multiplex PCR. The profile shows around 45,000 clones, approximately 40% of them singletons. Study conclusions and caveats: Moderately but significantly shorter TCRB CDR3s were found in Type 1 diabetes patients in all four CD4+ subsets.

The sample consisted of stem cell memory CD4+ T cells from blood. The receptors were sampled from a man aged 25 to 45 with type 1 diabetes.

This clone was counted between two and nine times. The chain carries TRBV30 and TRBJ1-1; TRBD1 might be the D (6 bases). Trimming pared 4 bases from V and 4 bases from J, leaving 10 bases between. This CDR3 spans 12 amino acids. CDR1 GTSNPN and CDR2 SVGIG come from the germline V gene (reference sequence). CDR3 region: CAWTRGATEAFF. CDR3 coding DNA: TGTGCCTGGACGCGGGGGGCCACTGAAGCTTTCTTT.

This chain connects TRBV18 to TRBJ2-5; D call uncertain. Trimming stripped 4 bases from V and 0 bases from J, with 6 bases between. The CDR3 spans 13 residues. The V gene's germline CDR1 is KGHSH and CDR2 LQKENI. Written as DNA, the CDR3 is TGTGCCAGCTCACGGCGGAACCAAGAGACCCAGTACTTC. It is translated as CASSRRNQETQYF.

This clone has more than one count but fewer than ten. The V and J genes are TRBV25-1 and TRBJ2-7; no reliable D call. From germline, CDR1 is MGHDK and CDR2 SYGVNS. Trimming shortened V by 10 bases and J by 5 bases, and 21 bases separated the two germline ends. The CDR3 sequence is 14 residues long. This CDR3 is CATGASGSRNEQYF. The CDR3 region has the DNA TGTGCCACCGGCGCGTCGGGTAGCCGGAACGAGCAGTACTTC.

With respect to this clone: One end of the junction varies from germline; a read error may be responsible. The chain couples TRBV4-2 to TRBJ2-2; 8 positions agree with TRBD1. Germline V CDR1 and CDR2: LGHNA, YNFKEQ. The CDR3 runs to 17 residues. The chain's CDR3 is CASSHATLDRADGGLFF. CDR3 bases: TGTGCCAGCAGCCACGCTACATTGGACAGGGCTGACGGGGGGCTGTTTTTT.

This clone was observed once. This chain joins TRBV7-6 and TRBJ2-1; possible D gene TRBD2, 6 bases. V was shortened by 0 bases and J by 9 bases, with 9 bases between the two germline ends. This CDR3 is built from 13 residues. Germline V gene data show CDR1 as SGHVS and CDR2 as FNYEAQ. The CDR3 region is CASSLARGFEQFF. The CDR3 DNA reads TGTGCCAGCAGCTTAGCTCGGGGGTTTGAGCAGTTCTTC.

The gene calls are TRBV28 and TRBJ2-7, with TRBD1 matching over 7 bases. The CDR3 totals 14 residues. Per germline, CDR1 MDHEN and CDR2 SYDVKM. V shed 8 bases and J 7 bases; nucleotides not matched to a gene: 14. The CDR3 region is CASLGATGVEEQYF. The CDR3 nucleotides read TGTGCCAGCCTCGGGGCTACAGGGGTCGAAGAGCAGTACTTC.

The rearrangement joins TRBV28 to TRBJ1-5; 10 bases line up with TRBD1. The CDR3 sequence is 15 residues long. V shed 4 bases and J 9 bases; nucleotides not matched to a gene: 9. Germline assignment: CDR1 MDHEN and CDR2 SYDVKM. The CDR3 loop reads CASSSRDRGVTPQHF. CDR3 sequence (DNA): TGTGCCAGCAGTTCCCGGGACAGGGGTGTGACGCCCCAGCATTTT.

This clone was detected once. The gene calls are TRBV7-8 and TRBJ2-1; 14 nucleotides line up with TRBD2. CDR3 length: 18 residues. J lost 0 bases, V lost 5 bases, and 6 bases had no gene match. Germline V gene lookup returns CDR1 SGHVS and CDR2 FQNEAQ. DNA for the CDR3: TGTGCCAGCAGCACCCGGACTAGCGGGGGGAGCTCCTACAATGAGCAGTTCTTC. Residues: CASSTRTSGGSSYNEQFF.

V gene TRBV5-1 combines with J gene TRBJ2-7; D perhaps matches TRBD2 (7 bases). This CDR3 spans 16 amino acids. The V and J ends lost 0 bases and 5 bases respectively, with 18 bases between them. Germline loops: CDR1 SGHRS, CDR2 YFSETQ. The CDR3 coding sequence is TGCGCCAGCAGCTTGGCCCCACAGGGCAGCGGGGACGAGCAGTACTTC. This encodes CASSLAPQGSGDEQYF. The full variable domain, in which reference TRBV5-1 and TRBJ2-7 provide the parts outside the CDR3, is KAGVTQTPRYLIKTRGQQVTLSCSPISGHRSVSWYQQTPGQGLQFLFEYFSETQRNKGNFPGRFSGRQFSNSRSEMNVSTLELGDSALYLCASSLAPQGSGDEQYFGPGTRLTVT.

This clone was observed a single time. As DNA, the CDR3 is TGCGCCAGCAGCTTGCAGGGTGTGGAGGAGCAGTACTTC. This encodes CASSLQGVEEQYF. The rearrangement uses TRBV5-1 and TRBJ2-7; tentative D call: TRBD1 (5 bases). Germline-derived CDR1 and CDR2 are SGHRS and YFSETQ. The CDR3 has 13 amino acids. The germline V and J ends were trimmed by 1 base and 7 bases, with 12 bases remaining between them.

The V call is TRBV6-6, the J call TRBJ1-2; D call uncertain. Trimming took off 7 bases at V and 8 bases at J, with 17 bases between the two ends. Germline V gene sequence: CDR1 MNHNY, CDR2 SVGAGI (reference sequence). The CDR3 length is 13 residues. The CDR3 region is CASTKVGARGYTF. The CDR3 nucleotides read TGTGCCAGCACTAAGGTGGGCGCGCGAGGCTACACCTTC.

The chain is built from TRBV4-3 and TRBJ2-7, with D possibly TRBD2 on 6 matching bases. Trimming shortened V by 4 bases and J by 1 base, and 20 bases separated the two germline ends. This CDR3 comprises 17 residues. Germline V gene data show CDR1 as LGHNA and CDR2 as YSLEER. CDR3 bases: TGCGCCAGCAGCCGGTCGATAATTAGCGGAGATTCCTACGAGCAGTACTTC. This translates into CASSRSIISGDSYEQYF.

The V and J genes are TRBV28 and TRBJ2-7, with 9 bases fitting TRBD1. This CDR3 has 15 amino acids. The germline V gene has CDR1 MDHEN and CDR2 SYDVKM. V was clipped by 5 bases and J by 4 bases; unmatched bases: 9. The CDR3 loop reads CASSLLTGGLYEQYF. The CDR3 DNA reads TGTGCCAGCAGTCTATTGACAGGGGGGTTGTACGAGCAGTACTTC.

The gene calls are TRBV9 and TRBJ2-5, with D perhaps matching TRBD2 (5 bases). V was shortened by 3 bases and J by 2 bases, with 11 bases between the two germline ends. Germline V lookup: CDR1 SGDLS, CDR2 YYNGEE. This CDR3 is built from 14 residues. The CDR3 region is CASSASGLQETQYF. DNA for the CDR3: TGTGCCAGCAGCGCAAGCGGTCTACAAGAGACCCAGTACTTC.

The chain recombines TRBV19 with TRBJ2-2; 8 positions agree with TRBD1. Germline trimming cut 7 bases from V and 6 bases from J; bases unmatched to any gene: 10. CDR3 size: 15 residues. Looked up from germline, CDR1 is LNHDA and CDR2 is SQIVND (reference sequence). The CDR3 DNA is TGTGCCAGTACTCTAGACAGGGGTTCCGCCGGGGAGCTGTTTTTT. As protein: CASTLDRGSAGELFF.

The chain links TRBV23-1 to TRBJ1-5; D is unclear. TRBV23-1 is an ORF for which the function is uncertain. CDR3 length equals 11 residues. Trimming pared 10 bases from V and 5 bases from J, leaving 9 bases between. CDR3 nucleotides: TGCGCCAAGTACACCGATCAGCCCCAGCATTTT. Amino acids: CAKYTDQPQHF.

The chain employs TRBV5-1 and TRBJ1-2, with D perhaps matching TRBD1 (6 bases). This CDR3 spans 16 amino acids. Trimming cost V 3 bases and J 6 bases, with 21 bases left between them. Germline V gives CDR1 SGHRS, CDR2 YFSETQ. The CDR3 DNA reads TGCGCCAGCAGCTCCACACCGGACAGTTCGAAAAATGGCTACACCTTC. Translation gives CASSSTPDSSKNGYTF.

The gene calls are TRBV30 and TRBJ1-3; D not resolved. Between the trimmed V and J ends, which lost 3 bases and 3 bases, there was a span of 9 bases. CDR1 is GTSNPN and CDR2 is SVGIG in the germline V gene (reference sequence). The length of the CDR3 is 13 residues. This CDR3 is CAWRPYFGNTIYF. As DNA, the CDR3 is TGTGCCTGGAGACCGTACTTTGGAAACACCATATATTTT.

This clone turned up a few times. The rearrangement links TRBV4-2 to TRBJ2-7, with 9 bases matching TRBD2. The CDR3 sequence is 16 residues long. V gave up 3 bases and J gave up 4 bases; unmatched junction bases: 10. Germline V lookup: CDR1 LGHNA, CDR2 YNFKEQ. The CDR3 DNA is TGTGCCAGCAGCCACCCCCCCGGACTAGCGCAATACGAGCAGTACTTC. As protein: CASSHPPGLAQYEQYF.

J is TRBJ2-1 and V is TRBV9, with D maybe TRBD2 (5 bases). Germline CDR1 is SGDLS and CDR2 is YYNGEE. With 0 bases removed from V and 7 bases from J, the gap between germline ends came to 14 bases. The CDR3 runs 15 residues. CDR3 sequence (DNA): TGTGCCAGCAGCGTAGCGGGTGGAGGCTTTAATGAGCAGTTCTTC. Residues: CASSVAGGGFNEQFF.

The J gene is TRBJ1-3, the V gene TRBV27, with 7 nucleotides matching TRBD1. Germline V gene data show CDR1 as MNHEY and CDR2 as SMNVEV (reference sequence). This CDR3 contains 15 residues. The V gene end was trimmed by 5 bases and the J gene end by 1 base; junction bases not matched to a gene: 5. This CDR3 is CASSSHRGSGNTIYF. The CDR3 nucleotides are TGTGCCAGCAGTAGCCACAGGGGATCTGGAAACACCATATATTTT.

V usage is TRBV28 and J usage is TRBJ2-1; possible D gene TRBD2, 6 bases. CDR1 and CDR2 from the germline V gene are MDHEN and SYDVKM. This CDR3 spans 12 amino acids. Deletions cut 4 bases from V and 14 bases from J, with 15 bases between. For the CDR3, the DNA is TGTGCCAGCAGTTCCATGGGACTTTCAAAGTTCTTC. This sequence encodes CASSSMGLSKFF.

J is TRBJ1-5 and V is TRBV6-6; a possible D gene is TRBD1 (6 bases). In germline, CDR1 is MNHNY, CDR2 SVGAGI (reference sequence). CDR3 size: 12 residues. V was clipped by 7 bases and J by 6 bases, with 10 bases between them. The chain's CDR3 is CASKGVGQPQHF. The DNA of the CDR3 is TGTGCCAGCAAGGGGGTTGGTCAGCCCCAGCATTTT.

The genes are TRBV30 and TRBJ1-2; D is perhaps TRBD1 (5 bases). The CDR3 totals 13 residues. CDR1 is GTSNPN and CDR2 is SVGIG in the germline V gene (reference sequence). V lost 0 bases and J lost 3, with 8 bases in between. CDR3 sequence (DNA): TGTGCCTGGAGTGTAGACAGATACTATGGCTACACCTTC. It encodes CAWSVDRYYGYTF. The full variable domain, in which reference TRBV30 and TRBJ1-2 provide the parts outside the CDR3, is SQTIHQWPATLVQPVGSPLSLECTVEGTSNPNLYWYRQAAGRGLQLLFYSVGIGQISSEVPQNLSASRPQDRQFILSSKKLLLSDSGFYLCAWSVDRYYGYTFGSGTRLTVV.

The rearrangement joins TRBV14 to TRBJ2-1; 7 bases map to TRBD2. Germline CDR1 is SGHDN and CDR2 is FVKESK. The CDR3 contains 16 residues. Trimming cost V 4 bases and J 5 bases; bases outside gene matches: 11. The CDR3 loop is CASSRLGTSGDNEQFF. In nucleotides, the CDR3 is TGTGCCAGCAGCCGCCTAGGTACGAGCGGGGACAATGAGCAGTTCTTC. Supplemented by reference TRBV14 and TRBJ2-1, the full variable domain reads EAGVTQFPSHSVIEKGQTVTLRCDPISGHDNLYWYRRVMGKEIKFLLHFVKESKQDESGMPNNRFLAERTGGTYSTLKVQPAELEDSGVYFCASSRLGTSGDNEQFFGPGTRLTVL.

A few counts support this clone. This rearrangement joins TRBV7-9 to TRBJ1-2, with no clear D. The V gene lost 5 bases and the J gene lost 7 bases, with 11 bases spanning the gap. CDR3 length: 12 amino acids. In germline, CDR1 is SEHNR, CDR2 FQNEAQ (reference sequence). This CDR3 is CASSEDLSGYTF. The CDR3 DNA sequence: TGTGCCAGCAGCGAGGACTTAAGTGGCTACACCTTC.

The chain joins TRBV27 to TRBJ2-7, with D possibly TRBD2 on 5 matching bases. The V end was cut by 5 bases, the J end by 0 bases, with 14 bases between. The CDR3 contains 15 residues. The germline V gene has CDR1 MNHEY and CDR2 SMNVEV (reference sequence). The CDR3 spells CASSTSGLSSYEQYF. CDR3 nucleotides: TGTGCCAGCAGTACCAGCGGTCTTAGCTCCTACGAGCAGTACTTC.

The chain recombines TRBV4-2 with TRBJ2-3; possibly TRBD2 for D (5 bases). The CDR3 length is 15 residues. Germline loops: CDR1 LGHNA, CDR2 YNFKEQ. With 0 bases removed from V and 5 bases from J, the gap between germline ends came to 12 bases. Here the CDR3 reads CASSQDPLALDTQYF. The CDR3 nucleotides read TGTGCCAGCAGCCAAGATCCGCTAGCATTAGATACGCAGTATTTT.

The chain uses TRBV4-2 and TRBJ1-3; D is uncertain. Per germline, CDR1 LGHNA and CDR2 YNFKEQ. CDR3 length: 17 residues. V was clipped by 0 bases and J by 0 bases, with 12 bases between them. The CDR3 reads CASSQEMTRDSGNTIYF. CDR3 DNA: TGTGCCAGCAGCCAAGAGATGACCCGGGACTCTGGAAACACCATATATTTT.

This clone was observed a handful of times. J is TRBJ2-5 and V is TRBV18; D perhaps matches TRBD1 (5 bases). Germline V gene data show CDR1 as KGHSH and CDR2 as LQKENI. The ends were cut back, 3 bases at V and 4 bases at J, with 12 bases in the middle. This CDR3 has 14 residues. CDR3 sequence (DNA): TGTGCCAGCTCACCGGCAGGGCGTCCAGAGACCCAGTACTTC. This sequence encodes CASSPAGRPETQYF.

This chain connects TRBV2 to TRBJ1-5; a possible D gene is TRBD1 (6 bases). V was shortened by 7 bases and J by 4 bases, with 11 bases between the two germline ends. This CDR3 is built from 13 residues. Germline assignment: CDR1 SNHLY and CDR2 FYNNEI. The CDR3 reads CASKGQPNQPQHF. DNA of the CDR3: TGTGCCAGCAAAGGACAGCCTAATCAGCCCCAGCATTTT.

The table lists this clone with a few counts. The chain employs TRBV28 and TRBJ1-1; 7 nucleotides line up with TRBD1. The CDR3 sequence is 15 residues long. CDR1 MDHEN and CDR2 SYDVKM come from the germline V gene. With 5 bases clipped from V and 0 bases from J, the junction kept 6 bases outside the gene matches. CDR3 bases: TGTGCCAGCAGTCCCCCGACAGGGTTGAACACTGAAGCTTTCTTT. It codes for CASSPPTGLNTEAFF.